The 19 T cell receptor beta chains below all came from one sample that was sequenced in a study of blood T cell repertoires in COVID-19. Data came from immunoSEQ multiplex PCR; TCRdb stores just in-frame clones and leaves some out. Of over 300,000 clones listed, roughly 90% are singletons. The sequenced sample consisted of PBMCs or T cells enriched from blood (not recorded which). These receptors came from a middle-aged woman who had recovered from COVID-19.

The chain is built from TRBV28 and TRBJ1-1; D unclear. Germline V CDR1 and CDR2: MDHEN, SYDVKM. V was cut by 8 bases and J by 11 bases, with 18 bases left in between. This CDR3 comprises 12 residues. For the CDR3, the DNA is TGTGCCAGCCACCCATCCGGAGGACGGGCTTTCTTT. It specifies CASHPSGGRAFF.

This clone was observed a few times. The V gene is TRBV7-9, the J gene TRBJ2-1; D remains ambiguous. Trimming cost V 1 base and J 3 bases, with 7 bases left between them. Germline lookup yields CDR1 SEHNR and CDR2 FQNEAQ (reference sequence). The CDR3 is made up of 14 amino acids. CDR3 residues: CASSLGRLYNEQFF. The CDR3 DNA sequence: TGTGCCAGCAGCTTAGGAAGACTCTACAATGAGCAGTTCTTC.

The chain joins TRBV29-1 to TRBJ2-2; TRBD1 might be the D (6 bases). Germline V CDR1 and CDR2: SQVTM, ANQGSEA. V lost 6 bases to trimming and J lost 5 bases, with 13 bases between them. This CDR3 region has 13 residues. This chain's CDR3 is CSVTPGTTGELFF. CDR3 in DNA: TGCAGCGTGACGCCTGGGACAACCGGGGAGCTGTTTTTT.

The chain combines TRBV9 with TRBJ2-7; 11 bases fit TRBD1. Germline CDR1 is SGDLS and CDR2 is YYNGEE. The trim removed 3 bases at V and 2 bases at J, leaving 4 bases unmatched. The CDR3 sequence is 15 residues long. CDR3 in DNA: TGTGCCAGCAGCGCGGGGACAGGGGGAACCTACGAGCAGTACTTC. Its translation: CASSAGTGGTYEQYF. Full variable domain (missing parts from reference TRBV9 and TRBJ2-7): DSGVTQTPKHLITATGQRVTLRCSPRSGDLSVYWYQQSLDQGLQFLIQYYNGEERAKGNILERFSAQQFPDLHSELNLSSLELGDSALYFCASSAGTGGTYEQYFGPGTRLTVT.

The chain has TRBV19 and TRBJ2-1; TRBD1 is a possible D gene (5 bases). The CDR3 is 17 residues long. V gave up 1 base and J gave up 5 bases, with 18 bases separating them. Germline lookup yields CDR1 LNHDA and CDR2 SQIVND (reference sequence). CDR3 DNA: TGTGCCAGTAGTATAGTACAAGGTCGCAGGGCCCACAATGAGCAGTTCTTC. It yields the protein CASSIVQGRRAHNEQFF.

The chain links TRBV4-1 to TRBJ2-7; D not resolved. The CDR3 is made up of 12 amino acids. Trimming shortened V by 3 bases and J by 6 bases, and 9 bases separated the two germline ends. CDR1 and CDR2 from the germline V gene are MGHRA and YSYEKL. CDR3 sequence (DNA): TGCGCCAGCAGCCATCTATTTTCCGAGCAGTACTTC. Protein product: CASSHLFSEQYF.

The chain recombines TRBV7-3 with TRBJ1-4; 8 nucleotides line up with TRBD1. CDR1 SGHTA and CDR2 FQGTGA come from the germline V gene. V was pared by 1 base and J by 0 bases, with 7 bases of the junction left unmatched. The CDR3 is made up of 18 amino acids. Here the CDR3 reads CASSLMGQALATNEKLFF. The DNA for the CDR3 is TGTGCCAGCAGCTTAATGGGACAGGCCCTTGCAACTAATGAAAAACTGTTTTTT.

The V gene is TRBV5-1, the J gene TRBJ2-3; 8 nucleotides line up with TRBD1. The germline CDR1 and CDR2 sequences are SGHRS and YFSETQ. J lost 4 bases, V lost 5 bases, and 9 bases had no gene match. The CDR3 contains 15 residues. The CDR3 loop reads CASSSDRGVADTQYF. The CDR3, as DNA: TGCGCCAGCAGTTCAGACAGGGGAGTCGCAGATACGCAGTATTTT.

The CDR3 DNA reads as TGTGCCAGCAGTATACAGGGGTCCCAAGAGACCCAGTACTTC. As protein: CASSIQGSQETQYF. The gene calls are TRBV28 and TRBJ2-5; TRBD1 matches 7 bases. Germline V gene lookup returns CDR1 MDHEN and CDR2 SYDVKM. J lost 1 base, V lost 5 bases, and 4 bases had no gene match. This CDR3 is built from 14 residues.

V and J are TRBV10-3 and TRBJ1-3; no clear D gene. Germline-derived CDR1 and CDR2 are ENHRY and SYGVKD. V shed 5 bases and J shed 0 bases, with 11 bases lying between them. The CDR3 has 15 residues. The CDR3 DNA sequence: TGTGCCATCAGTCCCGAGGATTACTCTGGAAACACCATATATTTT. This encodes CAISPEDYSGNTIYF.

The gene calls are TRBV7-8 and TRBJ2-7; 10 nucleotides agree with TRBD2. V dropped 11 bases and J dropped 2; count of bases not matched to a gene: 12. Germline V gene data show CDR1 as SGHVS and CDR2 as FQNEAQ. There are 15 residues in the CDR3. Here the CDR3 DNA reads TGTGCCGTGGGATCTAGCGGGAGCCTCACCTACGAGCAGTACTTC. Amino acid sequence: CAVGSSGSLTYEQYF.

The chain combines TRBV27 with TRBJ2-2, with 12 bases fitting TRBD1. Germline V gene sequence: CDR1 MNHEY, CDR2 SMNVEV (reference sequence). CDR3 length equals 17 residues. Trimming cost V 3 bases and J 5 bases; bases outside gene matches: 7. The CDR3 spells CASSFHRDRGRTGELFF. DNA of the CDR3: TGTGCCAGCAGTTTCCACCGGGACAGGGGGCGTACCGGGGAGCTGTTTTTT.

This chain uses TRBV30 with TRBJ1-6; D perhaps matches TRBD1 (6 bases). Trimming stripped 2 bases from V and 9 bases from J, with 11 bases between. The CDR3 runs to 13 residues. In germline, CDR1 is GTSNPN, CDR2 SVGIG (reference sequence). In DNA, the CDR3 is TGTGCCTGGAGTTTTCAGGGGAGTTCACCCCTCCACTTT. Translating it yields CAWSFQGSSPLHF.

The rearrangement uses TRBV28 and TRBJ1-3, with 9 bases lining up with TRBD1. The CDR3 has 14 residues. V gave up 8 bases and J gave up 1 base; unmatched junction bases: 3. Germline V gene lookup returns CDR1 MDHEN and CDR2 SYDVKM. The DNA of the CDR3 is TGTGCCAGCGTACAGGGGGCTTCTGGAAACACCATATATTTT. This encodes CASVQGASGNTIYF.

This clone was counted a few times. The V and J genes are TRBV20-1 and TRBJ1-1; 7 bases are a match to TRBD1. This CDR3 contains 13 residues. Trimming at V came to 3 bases and at J to 4 bases, leaving 5 bases not matched to a gene. Per germline, CDR1 DFQATT and CDR2 SNEGSKA (reference sequence). This CDR3 is CSASRQGGTEAFF. CDR3 coding DNA: TGCAGTGCTAGTAGGCAGGGGGGCACTGAAGCTTTCTTT.

The J gene is TRBJ1-2, the V gene TRBV19, with 9 bases lining up with TRBD1. From germline, CDR1 is LNHDA and CDR2 SQIVND (reference sequence). The CDR3 covers 16 residues. V gave up 5 bases and J gave up 8 bases; unmatched junction bases: 15. CDR3 nucleotide sequence: TGTGCCAGTAGTCCCAGGGCTTGGGACAGGGCTCGCGGCTACACCTTC. Its translation is CASSPRAWDRARGYTF.

The V and J genes are TRBV5-8 and TRBJ1-1, with D possibly matching TRBD1 (5 bases). Germline V CDR1 and CDR2: SGHTS, YDEGEE. V gave up 0 bases and J gave up 4 bases, with 13 bases separating them. This CDR3 is built from 15 residues. In DNA, the CDR3 is TGTGCCAGCAGCTTGGTGCTGGGGCCAGCCACTGAAGCTTTCTTT. This encodes CASSLVLGPATEAFF.

This clone was observed a single time. The gene calls are TRBV27 and TRBJ2-7; 8 nucleotides line up with TRBD2. Germline assignment: CDR1 MNHEY and CDR2 SMNVEV (reference sequence). CDR3 length equals 13 residues. V was clipped by 6 bases and J by 4 bases; unmatched bases: 5. In DNA, the CDR3 is TGTGCCAGCAGGAGCGGGGGTCGGTACGAGCAGTACTTC. Protein: CASRSGGRYEQYF.

The chain uses TRBV2 and TRBJ1-2; D call uncertain. This CDR3 spans 14 amino acids. Trimming left V 8 bases short and J 8 bases short, with 21 bases between. Germline V CDR1 and CDR2: SNHLY, FYNNEI. CDR3 amino acids: CASGLRETSAGYTF. DNA for the CDR3: TGTGCCAGCGGGTTGAGGGAGACCTCAGCGGGCTACACCTTC. Full variable domain (rest looked up from reference TRBV2 and TRBJ1-2): EPEVTQTPSHQVTQMGQEVILRCVPISNHLYFYWYRQILGQKVEFLVSFYNNEISEKSEIFDDQFSVERPDGSNFTLKIRSTKLEDSAMYFCASGLRETSAGYTFGSGTRLTVV.